A selection of T cell receptor beta chains follows, all from one sample in a study of CD8 T cells in cerebrospinal fluid in Alzheimer's disease. TCRdb reprocessed the 10x single-cell sequencing reads, keeping one entry per CDR3 protein, no DNA. The specimen's table records over 1,400 distinct CDR3 sequences. What was sequenced was cerebrospinal fluid. The receptors originated from a human donor with Alzheimer's disease. Both conserved end residues are part of each CDR3. Part of the rows lack a size; the others show once, few, many or a class for expanded clones.

CDR3 length	V gene	clone size	J gene	CDR3 protein
13	TRBV11-3	.	TRBJ2-3	CASTGLYTDTQYF
16	TRBV11-1	.	TRBJ2-3	CASSLGGGAVSDTQYF
17	TRBV7-2	medium-sized	TRBJ2-1	CASSLVGSGGYYNEQFF
13	TRBV7-9	medium-sized	TRBJ1-2	CASSSGTGSFYTF
13	TRBV10-1	large	TRBJ2-7	CASSEWTHGEQYF
15	TRBV3-1	large	TRBJ1-2	CASSQGGYQTYGYTF
15	TRBV19	medium-sized	TRBJ1-6	CASIDRSSYNSPLHF
13	TRBV20-1	large	TRBJ1-1	CSAHGAGNTEAFF
16	TRBV10-3	large	TRBJ2-7	CAISEQPPGRAYEQYF
14	TRBV19	medium-sized	TRBJ2-7	CASTIGGGGGEQYF
15	TRBV29-1	medium-sized	TRBJ2-7	CSVEDPRGGPDEQYF
17	TRBV25-1	medium-sized	TRBJ2-3	CASSVKGRISSTDTQYF
14	TRBV19	.	TRBJ1-1	CASSIVPGGTEAFF
16	TRBV7-9	medium-sized	TRBJ2-2	CASSPGLAGVTGELFF
14	TRBV27	medium-sized	TRBJ1-5	CASSLTWVGQPQHF
12	TRBV2	medium-sized	TRBJ2-1	CASEGLYNEQFF
13	TRBV27	medium-sized	TRBJ2-5	CASSGPARGTQYF